These 27 T cell receptor beta chains were all obtained from the same sample, sequenced in a study of T cell therapy after organ transplantation (dated by TCRdb to 2018 to 2020). Their recognized antigens are unknown. The library was built by means of the immunoSEQ multiplex PCR assay. TCRdb provides this immuneACCESS table in a form limited to in-frame rearrangements. Some clones are lacking; in checked studies, under half of them reflect an unresolved V gene, and why the rest are absent is not known. This sample gives approximately 1,000 clones in total; roughly three quarters of them show up just once. The ten largest clonotypes hold 40% to 45% of the sample. The intended sense of this specimen's time point label: 4-8 weeks after completion of therapy. The sample here was CD8+ T cells from blood, taken after autologous CMV-specific T cell therapy. The source of these receptors is a human patient who had received a solid organ transplant and had CMV disease. Where a transplant has occurred, the graft donor may have supplied some of the T cells.

This clone was observed a few times. This rearrangement joins TRBV5-6 to TRBJ2-7, with 9 bases lining up with TRBD1. Per the germline V gene, CDR1 is SGHDT and CDR2 is YYEEEE. The junction had 8 bases not matched to a gene; V was cut back by 2 bases and J by 5 bases. This CDR3 has 15 residues. The CDR3 coding sequence is TGTGCCAGCAGCTTTCCGGGACAGGGCTCTCACGAGCAGTACTTC. It specifies CASSFPGQGSHEQYF.

The V call is TRBV4-2, the J call TRBJ2-7; 7 bases match TRBD1. This CDR3 has 13 amino acids. The germline V gene encodes CDR1 LGHNA and CDR2 YNFKEQ. With V trimmed by 6 bases and J by 5 bases, 7 bases remained unmatched. The CDR3 loop reads CASRSDRADEQYF. The CDR3 DNA is TGTGCCAGCAGGTCTGACAGGGCTGACGAGCAGTACTTC.

This chain links TRBV7-3 with TRBJ2-7, with 7 positions matching TRBD2. Germline CDR1 and CDR2: SGHTA and FQGTGA. This CDR3 has 14 amino acids. The V gene end was trimmed by 5 bases and the J gene end by 6 bases; junction bases not matched to a gene: 10. The CDR3 spells CASSPTGLPGEQYF. CDR3 in DNA: TGTGCCAGCAGCCCTACGGGACTACCTGGCGAGCAGTACTTC.

This clone was counted a few times. One junction end does not reproduce the germline sequence, and a read error may be involved. The rearrangement uses TRBV5-4 and TRBJ2-7, with TRBD1 as a possible D gene (6 bases). This CDR3 is 11 amino acids long. From germline, CDR1 is SGHNT and CDR2 YYREEE (reference sequence). CDR3 loop: CASSSPDRINF. The CDR3, as DNA: TGTGCCAGCAGCAGTCCGGACAGAATCAACTTC.

The rearrangement joins TRBV7-6 to TRBJ1-5, with D perhaps matching TRBD1 (6 bases). The CDR3 is 19 amino acids. V lost 5 bases to trimming and J lost 2 bases, with 25 bases between them. The germline gives CDR1 SGHVS, CDR2 FNYEAQ. CDR3 amino acids: CASSIGGEREGFRNQPQHF. The DNA of the CDR3 is TGTGCCAGCAGCATCGGGGGCGAGAGGGAGGGTTTCCGCAATCAGCCCCAGCATTTT. Full variable domain (remainder filled in from reference TRBV7-6 and TRBJ1-5): GAGVSQSPRYKVTKRGQDVALRCDPISGHVSLYWYRQALGQGPEFLTYFNYEAQQDKSGLPNDRFSAERPEGSISTLTIQRTEQRDSAMYRCASSIGGEREGFRNQPQHFGDGTRLSIL.

By share, this clone counts as large (0.1 to 1%). The genes are TRBV5-4 and TRBJ1-1, with 9 bases fitting TRBD1. The CDR3 sequence is 15 residues long. V gave up 3 bases and J gave up 3 bases; unmatched junction bases: 6. The germline gives CDR1 SGHNT, CDR2 YYREEE (reference sequence). Written as DNA, the CDR3 is TGTGCCAGCAGCTCGGGACAGGGAGGGGACACTGAAGCTTTCTTT. Its translation: CASSSGQGGDTEAFF. Drawing the rest from reference TRBV5-4 and TRBJ1-1, the complete variable domain is ETGVTQSPTHLIKTRGQQVTLRCSSQSGHNTVSWYQQALGQGPQFIFQYYREEENGRGNFPPRFSGLQFPNYSSELNVNALELDDSALYLCASSSGQGGDTEAFFGQGTRLTVV.

The CDR3: CASSSFRDRGPTGELFF. The CDR3 nucleotides read TGTGCCAGCAGCTCGTTTCGGGACAGGGGACCCACCGGGGAGCTGTTTTTT. The chain recombines TRBV5-5 with TRBJ2-2; 10 bases agree with TRBD1. The CDR3 length is 17 residues. J was trimmed by 4 bases and V by 3 bases; bases with no gene match: 9. Germline assignment: CDR1 SGHKS and CDR2 YYEKEE (reference sequence).

Details on this clone: A read error may account for a junction end that differs from germline. The V call is TRBV5-5, the J call TRBJ2-7; possibly TRBD2 for D (6 bases). Germline V lookup: CDR1 SGHKS, CDR2 YYEKEE (reference sequence). The CDR3 contains 12 residues. CDR3 sequence reads: CASSWGDDYPHF. CDR3 nucleotide sequence: TGTGCCAGCAGCTGGGGGGATGACTATCCCCACTTC. The full variable domain, rest sourced from reference TRBV5-5 and TRBJ2-7, is DAGVTQSPTHLIKTRGQQVTLRCSPISGHKSVSWYQQVLGQGPQFIFQYYEKEERGRGNFPDRFSARQFPNYSSELNVNALLLGDSALYLCASSWGDDYPHFGPGTRLTVT.

This CDR3 reads CASSLGAGRSLSGELFF. In DNA form, the CDR3 reads TGTGCCAGCAGCTTGGGGGCTGGCAGAAGCTTATCCGGGGAGCTGTTTTTT. The J gene is TRBJ2-2, the V gene TRBV5-4; D unresolved. The CDR3 has 17 residues. V lost 0 bases and J lost 6, with 18 bases in between. The V gene's germline CDR1 is SGHNT and CDR2 YYREEE (reference sequence).

This clone was detected only once. This chain links TRBV19 with TRBJ1-6; 9 bases fit TRBD1. The germline V gene encodes CDR1 LNHDA and CDR2 SQIVND (reference sequence). This CDR3 is built from 15 residues. V lost 5 bases and J lost 7; bases outside the gene matches: 6. CDR3 in DNA: TGTGCCAGTAGTGCGGACAGGGGCGGGAATTCACCCCTCCACTTT. Its translation is CASSADRGGNSPLHF.

Only one count was recorded for this clone. The gene calls are TRBV11-2 and TRBJ1-1, with 8 bases fitting TRBD1. V lost 4 bases and J lost 1; bases outside the gene matches: 5. Germline V gives CDR1 SGHAT, CDR2 FQNNGV. This CDR3 contains 15 residues. This CDR3 is CASSSSQGGNTEAFF. In nucleotides, the CDR3 is TGTGCCAGCAGCTCCTCACAGGGGGGGAACACTGAAGCTTTCTTT.

This clone came up a few times. The chain recombines TRBV9 with TRBJ2-7; 7 bases line up with TRBD1. J lost 5 bases, V lost 1 base, and 6 bases had no gene match. Germline assignment: CDR1 SGDLS and CDR2 YYNGEE. CDR3 length: 14 amino acids. DNA of the CDR3: TGTGCCAGCAGCGTAAGGGGGCTAGTGGACGAGCAGTACTTC. This translates into CASSVRGLVDEQYF.

This clone is labeled as hyperexpanded. V usage is TRBV5-4 and J usage is TRBJ1-1, with TRBD1 matching over 8 bases. CDR3 size: 15 residues. The V gene end was trimmed by 3 bases and the J gene end by 1 base; junction bases not matched to a gene: 5. CDR1 and CDR2 (germline): SGHNT, YYREEE (reference sequence). Here the CDR3 DNA reads TGTGCCAGCAGCTCCTCACAGGGGGGGAACACTGAAGCTTTCTTT. It is translated as CASSSSQGGNTEAFF. Full variable domain (missing parts from reference TRBV5-4 and TRBJ1-1): ETGVTQSPTHLIKTRGQQVTLRCSSQSGHNTVSWYQQALGQGPQFIFQYYREEENGRGNFPPRFSGLQFPNYSSELNVNALELDDSALYLCASSSSQGGNTEAFFGQGTRLTVV.

The V and J genes are TRBV7-3 and TRBJ2-3; 10 bases map to TRBD2. The germline V gene has CDR1 SGHTA and CDR2 FQGTGA. J lost 6 bases, V lost 5 bases, and 14 bases had no gene match. The CDR3 has 17 residues. The CDR3 loop is CASSPPPSGGEEDTQYF. The CDR3 nucleotides are TGTGCCAGCAGCCCCCCCCCAAGCGGGGGGGAAGAGGATACGCAGTATTTT.

Only a few counts were recorded for this clone. In DNA, the CDR3 is TGTGCCAGCAGCGTGAACGAAGGGCCGCCGCGAGCTTTCTTT. This codes for CASSVNEGPPRAFF. This chain connects TRBV9 to TRBJ1-1; no definite D call. This CDR3 contains 14 residues. In germline, CDR1 is SGDLS, CDR2 YYNGEE. V lost 2 bases to trimming and J lost 10 bases, with 18 bases between them.

V is TRBV7-9 and J is TRBJ2-2; D is unresolved. The V and J ends lost 6 bases and 6 bases respectively, with 14 bases between them. This CDR3 is built from 14 residues. Looked up from germline, CDR1 is SEHNR and CDR2 is FQNEAQ (reference sequence). In nucleotides, the CDR3 is TGTGCCAGCAGTCTCTCTCCTAGTCCCGGGGAGCTGTTTTTT. Its protein is CASSLSPSPGELFF.

The chain has TRBV6-1 and TRBJ2-2; TRBD1 is a possible D gene (5 bases). Trimming took 5 bases from V and 4 from J, leaving 11 bases between them. The CDR3 runs 14 residues. CDR1 and CDR2 from the germline V gene are MNHNS and SASEGT. Written as DNA, the CDR3 is TGTGCCAGCAGTCGAGCAGGGTTCACCGGGGAGCTGTTTTTT. It encodes CASSRAGFTGELFF.

V gene TRBV7-9 combines with J gene TRBJ2-7; D unresolved. The CDR3 contains 12 residues. Germline V CDR1 and CDR2: SEHNR, FQNEAQ (reference sequence). V was pared by 5 bases and J by 5 bases, with 10 bases between. CDR3 amino acids: CASSMLPNEQYF. CDR3 DNA sequence: TGTGCCAGCAGCATGCTCCCCAACGAGCAGTACTTC.

This clone has a handful of counts. This chain links TRBV2 with TRBJ2-3, with unresolved D. CDR3 length equals 16 residues. CDR1 is SNHLY and CDR2 is FYNNEI in the germline V gene. The V end was cut by 4 bases, the J end by 2 bases, with 16 bases between. CDR3 DNA: TGTGCCAGCAGTGCGGAATTGGATGGGAACACAGATACGCAGTATTTT. Translated, it gives CASSAELDGNTDTQYF.

The V and J genes are TRBV6-5 and TRBJ2-4; a possible D gene is TRBD2 (7 bases). Trimming pared 6 bases from V and 9 bases from J, leaving 15 bases between. Germline V gene data show CDR1 as MNHEY and CDR2 as SVGAGI. CDR3 length equals 13 residues. DNA for the CDR3: TGTGCCAGCAGCCGTACTGCGGGGGCCATTCAGTACTTC. Translation: CASSRTAGAIQYF.

V gene TRBV19 combines with J gene TRBJ2-2, with 9 bases fitting TRBD1. Germline V gives CDR1 LNHDA, CDR2 SQIVND (reference sequence). The CDR3 runs to 16 residues. V was clipped by 5 bases and J by 4 bases; unmatched bases: 8. This CDR3 reads CASSSWTGAITGELFF. Here the CDR3 DNA reads TGTGCCAGTAGTTCTTGGACAGGGGCCATCACCGGGGAGCTGTTTTTT.

This clone counts as large. The chain uses TRBV5-4 and TRBJ2-6; unclear D gene. The CDR3 is made up of 15 amino acids. Trimming took off 9 bases at V and 1 base at J, with 14 bases between the two ends. Germline V gives CDR1 SGHNT, CDR2 YYREEE (reference sequence). CDR3 sequence (DNA): TGTGCCACCGTCTCCCCGGTTTCTGGGGCCAACGTCCTGACTTTC. Its protein is CATVSPVSGANVLTF. Full variable domain (rest looked up from reference TRBV5-4 and TRBJ2-6): ETGVTQSPTHLIKTRGQQVTLRCSSQSGHNTVSWYQQALGQGPQFIFQYYREEENGRGNFPPRFSGLQFPNYSSELNVNALELDDSALYLCATVSPVSGANVLTFGAGSRLTVL.

CDR3: CASSPGLSYEQYF. Here the CDR3 DNA reads TGTGCCAGCAGCCCGGGCCTTTCCTACGAGCAGTACTTC. The chain combines TRBV5-6 with TRBJ2-7, with D uncertain. CDR3 length equals 13 residues. The V gene's germline CDR1 is SGHDT and CDR2 YYEEEE. Trimming took 4 bases from V and 1 from J, leaving 9 bases between them.

This clone was detected only a few times. The chain has TRBV7-9 and TRBJ2-7; D not resolved. The CDR3 runs to 16 residues. Trimming took off 5 bases at V and 2 bases at J, with 19 bases between the two ends. CDR1 and CDR2 (germline): SEHNR, FQNEAQ (reference sequence). The DNA of the CDR3 is TGTGCCAGCAGCCTGTTCCCGATCGTGGGCGCCTACGAGCAGTACTTC. This sequence encodes CASSLFPIVGAYEQYF.

This chain uses TRBV7-9 with TRBJ2-2; 10 bases line up with TRBD1. V lost 6 bases and J lost 5; bases outside the gene matches: 9. The germline V gene encodes CDR1 SEHNR and CDR2 FQNEAQ (reference sequence). The CDR3 runs 16 residues. The CDR3 DNA sequence: TGTGCCAGCAGGCCGACCGGGACAGGGGTTACCGGGGAGCTGTTTTTT. Its translation: CASRPTGTGVTGELFF.

In its sample, this clone was seen a few times. The genes are TRBV28 and TRBJ2-7; D is tentatively TRBD1 or TRBD2 (6 bases each). In germline, CDR1 is MDHEN, CDR2 SYDVKM. This CDR3 comprises 13 residues. V dropped 4 bases and J dropped 7 bases, with 14 bases sitting between them. CDR3 protein: CASSWGATTEQYF. In nucleotides, the CDR3 is TGTGCCAGCAGTTGGGGGGCGACAACGGAGCAGTACTTC.

In nucleotides, the CDR3 is TGCGCCAGCAGCCCGGGACAGGGGGCAGATACGCAGTATTTT. It is translated as CASSPGQGADTQYF. The chain couples TRBV5-1 to TRBJ2-3, with TRBD1 matching 11 bases. This CDR3 is 14 amino acids long. J lost 4 bases, V lost 4 bases, and 2 bases had no gene match. From germline, CDR1 is SGHRS and CDR2 YFSETQ.